Presented here are 30 T cell receptor beta chains from one specimen sequenced in a study of T cells in Graves' hyperthyroidism and ophthalmopathy. The CDR3 regions of TCR beta were amplified from RNA transcripts. The HTBI primer set served for first-round RT-PCR of the TCR CDR3. TCRdb re-analysed the multiplex PCR reads in MiXCR, keeping a single row per CDR3 protein. The repertoire holds roughly 300,000 distinct CDR3 sequences, with roughly 20% as singletons. Input material: blood. The receptors derive from a woman aged 45-65 years with Graves' hyperthyroidism.

This clonotype showed up just a few times. The chain has TRBV10-3 and TRBJ2-1; tentative D call: TRBD2 (6 bases). This CDR3 comprises 13 residues. Germline assignment: CDR1 ENHRY and CDR2 SYGVKD. Trimming left V 8 bases short and J 9 bases short, with 17 bases between. CDR3 loop: CAIGGTPFGEQFF. CDR3 nucleotides: TGTGCCATCGGCGGGACCCCTTTCGGTGAGCAGTTCTTC.

The CDR3 here is CASSPDRGRNEKLFF. CDR3 coding DNA: TGTGCCAGCAGCCCCGACAGAGGTAGAAATGAAAAACTGTTTTTT. The chain combines TRBV7-8 with TRBJ1-4; perhaps TRBD1 as D (5 bases). V lost 5 bases and J lost 5, with 15 bases in between. CDR1 SGHVS and CDR2 FQNEAQ come from the germline V gene. The CDR3 has 15 amino acids.

This chain uses TRBV4-1 with TRBJ2-2; no definite D call. Germline V gene sequence: CDR1 MGHRA, CDR2 YSYEKL. CDR3 length: 12 amino acids. V was clipped by 1 base and J by 7 bases, with 4 bases between them. CDR3 in amino acids: CASSQGNGELFF. DNA for the CDR3: TGCGCCAGCAGCCAAGGAAACGGGGAGCTGTTTTTT.

This clonotype appeared a few times. The J gene is TRBJ1-1, the V gene TRBV19; the D gene is possibly TRBD1 (6 bases). CDR1 is LNHDA, CDR2 SQIVND, per germline (reference sequence). V gave up 6 bases and J gave up 1 base, with 15 bases separating them. The CDR3 sequence is 15 residues long. In DNA form, the CDR3 reads TGTGCCAGTAGCCCACAGGGCCGGGGGAACACTGAAGCTTTCTTT. Protein product: CASSPQGRGNTEAFF.

A few counts support this clonotype. The chain joins TRBV18 to TRBJ2-2, with TRBD2 as a possible D gene (5 bases). Germline assignment: CDR1 KGHSH and CDR2 LQKENI. The CDR3 contains 13 residues. V dropped 4 bases and J dropped 3 bases, with 6 bases sitting between them. The CDR3 loop is CASSLLDTGELFF. The DNA of the CDR3 is TGTGCCAGCTCACTACTAGACACCGGGGAGCTGTTTTTT.

This clonotype has just a few counts. The chain links TRBV24-1 to TRBJ2-1; 7 bases match TRBD2. The junction had 6 bases not matched to a gene; V was cut back by 4 bases and J by 13 bases. CDR3 size: 12 residues. From germline, CDR1 is KGHDR and CDR2 SFDVKD. The CDR3: CATSDYGTTQFF. DNA of the CDR3: TGTGCCACCAGTGACTACGGGACTACCCAGTTCTTC.

The V gene is TRBV4-1, the J gene TRBJ2-2; D call uncertain. CDR1 and CDR2 (germline): MGHRA, YSYEKL. CDR3 length: 14 residues. V was cut by 0 bases and J by 5 bases, with 7 bases left in between. CDR3 sequence (DNA): TGCGCCAGCAGCCAAGAAGGCTTAACCGGGGAGCTGTTTTTT. Its protein is CASSQEGLTGELFF.

This clonotype was observed at least ten times. The chain carries TRBV5-1 and TRBJ2-5; 7 positions match TRBD2. The CDR3 extends over 14 amino acids. V lost 0 bases to trimming and J lost 3 bases; unmatched junction nucleotides: 2. CDR1 and CDR2 from the germline V gene are SGHRS and YFSETQ. The CDR3 coding sequence is TGCGCCAGCAGCTTGGGCGCGGGGGAAGAGACCCAGTACTTC. It encodes CASSLGAGEETQYF.

V is TRBV11-3 and J is TRBJ2-2, with D perhaps matching TRBD2 (6 bases). Germline CDR1 SGHNT, CDR2 YENEEA. This CDR3 is 16 amino acids long. V lost 2 bases, J lost 5 bases, and 15 bases lay in between. The CDR3 protein is CASSLFYGAGTGELFF. For the CDR3, the DNA is TGTGCCAGCAGCTTATTTTACGGGGCGGGGACCGGGGAGCTGTTTTTT.

The chain carries TRBV2 and TRBJ1-6; 8 nucleotides line up with TRBD1. Germline loops: CDR1 SNHLY, CDR2 FYNNEI. The junction had 7 bases not matched to a gene; V was cut back by 6 bases and J by 9 bases. The CDR3 totals 14 residues. This CDR3 is CASSAGTGVSPLHF. The CDR3 DNA follows: TGTGCCAGCAGCGCCGGGACAGGAGTTTCACCCCTCCACTTT.

This clonotype was recorded a few times. V usage is TRBV28 and J usage is TRBJ2-2, with D perhaps given as TRBD1 or TRBD2 (6 bases each). CDR1 and CDR2 from the germline V gene are MDHEN and SYDVKM. V lost 3 bases to trimming and J lost 1 base, with 12 bases between them. This CDR3 contains 16 residues. CDR3 DNA: TGTGCCAGCAGTTTGTTAGGAGGGGGGAACACCGGGGAGCTGTTTTTT. Its protein is CASSLLGGGNTGELFF. Looking up the rest from reference TRBV28 and TRBJ2-2 gives the full variable domain: DVKVTQSSRYLVKRTGEKVFLECVQDMDHENMFWYRQDPGLGLRLIYFSYDVKMKEKGDIPEGYSVSREKKERFSLILESASTNQTSMYLCASSLLGGGNTGELFFGEGSRLTVL.

Turning to this clonotype: At one end the junction does not follow the germline gene, possibly because of a read error. CDR3 loop: CSARDGAPLF. CDR3 DNA sequence: TGCAGTGCTAGAGATGGTGCACCCCTTTTT. This chain joins TRBV20-1 and TRBJ2-2; D gene unclear. Germline-derived CDR1 and CDR2 are DFQATT and SNEGSKA (reference sequence). There are 10 residues in the CDR3.

Only a few counts were recorded for this clonotype. The rearrangement links TRBV13 to TRBJ2-3; 7 nucleotides agree with TRBD1. The germline gives CDR1 PRHDT, CDR2 FYEKMQ (reference sequence). Unmatched junction bases numbered 11, after V lost 3 bases and J lost 5 bases. The CDR3 extends over 16 amino acids. The chain's CDR3 is CASSFGTEKVRDTQYF. The DNA of the CDR3 is TGTGCCAGCAGCTTTGGGACAGAAAAGGTCAGAGATACGCAGTATTTT.

The table lists this clonotype with many counts. This chain connects TRBV2 to TRBJ1-5; D gene uncertain. This CDR3 spans 15 amino acids. Germline V gives CDR1 SNHLY, CDR2 FYNNEI. Trimming pared 4 bases from V and 2 bases from J, leaving 12 bases between. This chain's CDR3 is CASSVRGPGNQPQHF. The CDR3 DNA reads as TGTGCCAGCAGTGTGCGGGGTCCGGGCAATCAGCCCCAGCATTTT.

In its sample, this clonotype was seen many times. The chain uses TRBV2 and TRBJ1-4; D is undetermined. Germline V gene lookup returns CDR1 SNHLY and CDR2 FYNNEI. Trimming removed 7 bases from V and 7 bases from J, with 16 bases in between. The CDR3 is 14 amino acids. The CDR3 loop reads CASTQSEGSEKLFF. The CDR3 DNA sequence: TGTGCCAGCACCCAGTCAGAAGGGAGTGAAAAACTGTTTTTT. The full variable domain, with the rest looked up from reference TRBV2 and TRBJ1-4, is EPEVTQTPSHQVTQMGQEVILRCVPISNHLYFYWYRQILGQKVEFLVSFYNNEISEKSEIFDDQFSVERPDGSNFTLKIRSTKLEDSAMYFCASTQSEGSEKLFFGSGTQLSVL.

A remark on this clonotype: This clone may be a read error of a much larger clone one base away. The chain is built from TRBV6-2 or TRBV6-3 and TRBJ2-5; D gene unclear. CDR3 length: 12 residues. V lost 0 bases to trimming and J lost 6 bases, with 5 bases between them. Germline values: CDR1 MNHEY, CDR2 SVGEGT. In DNA, the CDR3 is TGTGCCAGCAGTTACTCCTCGCAGACCCAGTACTTC. Its protein is CASSYSSQTQYF.

The rearrangement uses TRBV20-1 and TRBJ2-5, with D perhaps matching TRBD2 (6 bases). V lost 6 bases and J 2 bases, leaving 13 bases between the germline ends. CDR3 length: 13 amino acids. The germline V gene has CDR1 DFQATT and CDR2 SNEGSKA (reference sequence). The CDR3, as DNA: TGCAGTGCCTTCGGGACTGTACAAGAGACCCAGTACTTC. This encodes CSAFGTVQETQYF.

This clonotype was recorded at least ten times. The rearrangement links TRBV28 to TRBJ2-3; D not certain. V lost 6 bases and J lost 9, with 10 bases in between. Per germline, CDR1 MDHEN and CDR2 SYDVKM. The CDR3 has 11 residues. The CDR3 DNA follows: TGTGCCAGCAGCTTAAAAGACACGCAGTATTTT. The encoded protein is CASSLKDTQYF.

Details on this clonotype: Germline is not matched at one junction end, which may reflect a read error. J is TRBJ1-1 and V is TRBV5-5, with 10 bases identical to TRBD1. Germline lookup yields CDR1 SGHKS and CDR2 YYEKEE (reference sequence). This CDR3 is 14 amino acids long. CDR3 coding DNA: TGCGCCAGCAGCATCGGGACAGGGGTGGGTGAAGCTTTCTTT. As protein: CASSIGTGVGEAFF.

A few counts support this clonotype. J is TRBJ1-4 and V is TRBV2, with 7 bases lining up with TRBD1. CDR1 is SNHLY, CDR2 FYNNEI, per germline. The CDR3 contains 14 residues. Trimming took 5 bases from V and 4 from J; bases not matched to a gene: 4. The CDR3 loop is CASSRQGVNEKLFF. The CDR3 nucleotides read TGTGCCAGCAGTCGCCAGGGGGTTAATGAAAAACTGTTTTTT.

The rearrangement uses TRBV18 and TRBJ2-1, with 11 bases identical to TRBD2. V shed 0 bases and J 6 bases; nucleotides not matched to a gene: 4. From germline, CDR1 is KGHSH and CDR2 LQKENI. The CDR3 has 16 residues. CDR3 amino acids: CASSPPGLAEANEQFF. The CDR3 bases are TGTGCCAGCTCACCACCGGGACTAGCGGAGGCCAATGAGCAGTTCTTC.

Ten or more counts support this clonotype. The chain carries TRBV27 and TRBJ2-3; TRBD2 matches 10 bases. V lost 1 base, J lost 2 bases, and 6 bases stayed unmatched. The CDR3 totals 17 residues. Germline V lookup: CDR1 MNHEY, CDR2 SMNVEV (reference sequence). DNA for the CDR3: TGTGCCAGCAGTTTATGGACTAGCGGCGACCTCACAGATACGCAGTATTTT. Amino acids: CASSLWTSGDLTDTQYF.

The chain is built from TRBV10-3 and TRBJ1-1, with a tentative D call TRBD1 (5 bases). The CDR3 has 13 residues. The V gene's germline CDR1 is ENHRY and CDR2 SYGVKD. Trimming cost V 3 bases and J 4 bases, with 9 bases left between them. The CDR3 bases are TGTGCCATCAGTGACTCGGGGGGCACTGAAGCTTTCTTT. It yields the protein CAISDSGGTEAFF.

Ten or more counts support this clonotype. CDR3 DNA sequence: TGTGCCAGCAGTGCCGGACAGGGAGTAGATACGCAGTATTTT. Its protein product is CASSAGQGVDTQYF. V gene TRBV2 combines with J gene TRBJ2-3, with 8 bases that match TRBD1. In germline, CDR1 is SNHLY, CDR2 FYNNEI. The V segment lost 4 bases and the J segment 5 bases; nucleotides outside the gene matches: 5. The CDR3 runs 14 residues.

This clonotype appeared a single time. This chain uses TRBV27 with TRBJ1-6; D not resolved. V was pared by 3 bases and J by 2 bases, with 5 bases between. This CDR3 has 14 amino acids. CDR1 is MNHEY and CDR2 is SMNVEV in the germline V gene (reference sequence). The CDR3 region is CASSLEAYNSPLHF. In DNA form, the CDR3 reads TGTGCCAGCAGTTTGGAGGCCTATAATTCACCCCTCCACTTT.

This clonotype was recorded many times. The V gene is TRBV4-2, the J gene TRBJ1-1, with 7 bases lining up with TRBD1. Germline V gene data show CDR1 as LGHNA and CDR2 as YNFKEQ. The CDR3 extends over 17 amino acids. The ends lost 3 bases at V and 2 bases at J; junction bases unmatched: 12. In nucleotides, the CDR3 is TGTGCCAGCAGCCAGGGAAGACCGGGACAGACAAACACTGAAGCTTTCTTT. This gives the protein CASSQGRPGQTNTEAFF.

In this sample, this clonotype turned up a few times. The genes are TRBV20-1 and TRBJ2-3; D unclear. This CDR3 has 15 residues. Per germline, CDR1 DFQATT and CDR2 SNEGSKA (reference sequence). Trimming stripped 5 bases from V and 1 base from J, with 16 bases between. The DNA of the CDR3 is TGCAGTGCTCCTATCCCCAGCGCCGGCACAGATACGCAGTATTTT. Protein: CSAPIPSAGTDTQYF.

The CDR3 is CASSLAGTGGFGELFF. CDR3 nucleotides: TGCGCCAGCAGCTTAGCCGGGACAGGGGGCTTCGGGGAGCTGTTTTTT. This chain uses TRBV5-1 with TRBJ2-2; TRBD1 agrees at 12 bases. The trim removed 2 bases at V and 7 bases at J, leaving 6 bases unmatched. Germline CDR1 reads SGHRS; CDR2 reads YFSETQ. CDR3 size: 16 residues.

This clonotype was seen many times. The genes are TRBV7-9 and TRBJ1-1, with TRBD1 as a possible D gene (6 bases). The V end was cut by 5 bases, the J end by 0 bases, with 13 bases between. The CDR3 is 15 residues long. Germline CDR1 reads SEHNR; CDR2 reads FQNEAQ (reference sequence). This CDR3 is CASSDRQVMNTEAFF. CDR3 coding DNA: TGTGCCAGCAGCGACCGACAGGTGATGAACACTGAAGCTTTCTTT.

This chain connects TRBV20-1 to TRBJ2-7, with D maybe TRBD2 (6 bases). Germline assignment: CDR1 DFQATT and CDR2 SNEGSKA (reference sequence). Trimming cost V 0 bases and J 6 bases, with 18 bases left between them. CDR3 size: 15 residues. CDR3 in DNA: TGCAGTGCTAGAGATATCAGCGGGCTCACCCTCGAGCAGTACTTC. Translation gives CSARDISGLTLEQYF.